The clone carrying this T cell receptor beta chain showed up many times. Participants reported their clinical history, and cohort assignment relied on those reports. The germline CDR1 and CDR2 sequences are MNHEY and SVGEGT. The germline V and J ends were trimmed by 1 base and 7 bases, with 13 bases remaining between them. This CDR3 is built from 14 residues. How the authors handled the data: Amplified reference gene primers provided the basis for estimating nucleated cell counts. The method was immunoSEQ multiplex PCR; TCRdb's version includes in-frame clones alone and lacks a portion of them. V, J and clone size are those of that table, while D and trimming were read from the DNA. The data hold approximately 320,000 clones, with approximately 86% observed a single time. This record belongs to a study of blood T cell repertoires in COVID-19. Overall study: Samples of COVID-19 (acute and convalescent) were obtained from the United States, Italy and Spain. PBMCs, B-cell-depleted T cells, or T cells were the source of the cDNA or gDNA that made up the material.

The chain has TRBV6-2 or TRBV6-3 and TRBJ1-2; perhaps TRBD1 as D (6 bases). This clonotype was obtained from a woman aged 18-29 years who had recovered from COVID-19. Sequencing input: PBMCs or T cells enriched from blood (not recorded which). The CDR3 reads CASSYYRESSGYTF. Written as DNA, the CDR3 is TGTGCCAGCAGTTACTACAGGGAAAGTTCTGGCTACACCTTC.